This T cell receptor (beta chain) was sequenced during a study of T cell changes during pregnancy in multiple sclerosis. Sequenced by immunoSEQ multiplex PCR; TCRdb stores in-frame clones only, minus some. The repertoire includes approximately 46,000 clones, roughly nine tenths of them detected once, and around 8% sits in the top ten. Germline V gene data show CDR1 as MNHEY and CDR2 as SMNVEV (reference sequence). Trimming left V 6 bases short and J 2 bases short, with 17 bases between. The CDR3 contains 15 residues. The chain is built from TRBV27 and TRBJ2-7; D might be TRBD1 (6 bases). The sequencing used CD8+ T cells from peripheral blood mononuclear cells, collected in the second trimester of pregnancy. This receptor was taken from a female donor with multiple sclerosis, enrolled in a pregnancy study. The CDR3 protein is CASSLQGFAAYEQYF. In DNA, the CDR3 is TGTGCCAGCAGCCTACAGGGCTTTGCTGCCTACGAGCAGTACTTC.